In this sample, the clone carrying this T cell receptor beta chain turned up many times. This record belongs to a study of identical twins. Per the germline V gene, CDR1 is LGHDT and CDR2 is YNNKEL (reference sequence). This CDR3 contains 16 residues. V was trimmed by 1 base and J by 0 bases, leaving 7 bases between them. TCRdb re-called the 5' RACE reads with MiXCR, one entry per CDR3 protein. The table includes approximately 620,000 distinct CDR3 sequences, 8.6% detected once. These sequences were also reported in another study, on yellow fever vaccine responses in identical twins.

The specimen was PBMCs. This sequence originates from a woman under 30 in good health. The chain recombines TRBV3-1 with TRBJ1-6; the D gene is possibly TRBD1 (6 bases). The CDR3 reads CASSQGGGSYNSPLHF. The CDR3, as DNA: TGTGCCAGCAGCCAAGGAGGGGGCTCCTATAATTCACCCCTCCACTTT.